A selection of T cell receptor beta chains follows, all from one sample in a study of T cell responses to AZD1222 COVID-19 vaccine. Libraries were prepared by immunoSEQ multiplex PCR; TCRdb keeps only in-frame clonotypes and omits some of them. The sample has roughly 140,000 clones; over 75% are singletons. Sequences were derived from peripheral blood, sampled on day 0 of AZD1222 vaccination. These receptors were collected from an adult in good health. Both conserved end residues are part of each CDR3. Clone size appears in some rows only: once, few, many, or a class for an expanded clone.

V gene	CDR3 length	J gene	clone size	CDR3 protein
TRBV2	13	TRBJ2-1	once	CASSRESGNEQFF
TRBV19	12	TRBJ1-6	.	CASGTGRSPLHF
TRBV6-2/TRBV6-3	16	TRBJ1-2	few	CASSSIPATGENGYTF
TRBV5-1	14	TRBJ1-1	.	CASSLVQGMPEAFF
TRBV6-1	17	TRBJ2-6	.	CASSVYISFSGANVLTF
TRBV20-1	13	TRBJ2-7	.	CSASKLQGYEQYF
TRBV4-1	15	TRBJ1-1	.	CASSHTGTENTEAFF
TRBV5-1	13	TRBJ2-7	.	CASSPDSSYEQYF
TRBV6-5	14	TRBJ1-6	.	CASSYRRENSPLHF
TRBV2	11	TRBJ1-2	.	CASSYLYGYTF
TRBV19	16	TRBJ1-4	.	CASSIVFGTGVEKLFF
TRBV29-1	17	TRBJ2-2	.	CSVEDRGAGGISGELFF
TRBV2	13	TRBJ1-1	.	CASVRDFNTEAFF
TRBV27	15	TRBJ1-2	.	CASSGLGGRGYGYTF
TRBV18	15	TRBJ1-4	.	CASSRVWGTNEKLFF
TRBV6-5	15	TRBJ2-1	.	CASSYSSGGDNEQFF
TRBV6-5	14	TRBJ2-1	.	CASSSRQIYNEQFF
TRBV24-1	15	TRBJ2-1	once	CATSAAGTGRNEQFF
TRBV5-1	13	TRBJ2-7	few	CASSLTGSYEQYF
TRBV4-2	17	TRBJ2-4	.	CASSQEVGELAKNIQYF
TRBV11-2	16	TRBJ2-1	.	CASSLLPTGAVNEQFF
TRBV10-1	15	TRBJ2-1	.	CASSPTSGGAQEQFF
TRBV5-6	12	TRBJ2-1	.	CASSFTYNEQFF
TRBV3-1/TRBV3-2	18	TRBJ2-1	.	CASSQDIRGGFSYNEQFF
TRBV6-5	14	TRBJ2-7	few	CASSRQGKSYEQYF
TRBV6-5	14	TRBJ1-2	.	CASSRQGLSYGYTF
TRBV6-6	16	TRBJ1-6	once	CASRQLRDRANSPLHF
TRBV7-6	17	TRBJ2-2	once	CASSSSGWTGVTGELFF
TRBV29-1	12	TRBJ1-2	once	CSVAGSNYGYTF
TRBV18	13	TRBJ2-7	.	CASSPTDGYEQYF
TRBV9	16	TRBJ1-6	.	CASSAVRAGYNSPLHF
TRBV28	15	TRBJ1-1	.	CASSPGQGKNAEAFF
TRBV6-9	14	TRBJ2-7	.	CASSSGQGGPPQYF
TRBV6-5	14	TRBJ2-1	.	CASSPLSSYNEQFF
TRBV19	13	TRBJ1-2	.	CASSDGKLYGYTF
TRBV11-2	17	TRBJ1-3	.	CASSLRTAISSGNTIYF
TRBV18	15	TRBJ2-7	few	CASSALAGLDYEQYF
TRBV11-2	15	TRBJ1-6	.	CASSLGSSYNSPLHF
TRBV7-9	13	TRBJ1-3	.	CASSQISGNTIYF
TRBV27	16	TRBJ2-7	.	CASSSQVGTGVHEQYF
TRBV9	15	TRBJ1-1	.	CASSRYRDSPTEAFF
TRBV10-2	14	TRBJ1-4	.	CASSEGPANEKLFF
TRBV11-2	12	TRBJ1-1	.	CASSHPLTEAFF
TRBV3-1/TRBV3-2	14	TRBJ2-5	.	CASSQVTGIGTQYF